Listed here is a single T cell receptor (beta chain). These data originate in a study of control samples from healthy donors and cancer patients. This CDR3 comprises 15 residues. V gave up 7 bases and J gave up 3 bases; unmatched junction bases: 10. CDR1 SGDLS and CDR2 YYNGEE come from the germline V gene. Repertoires were generated with immunoSEQ multiplex PCR, while TCRdb's copy carries only in-frame clones and drops some. The sample consists of under 450,000 clones, 75% to 95% of them appearing once. The rearrangement links TRBV9 to TRBJ2-1; 7 bases line up with TRBD2. The sequence was obtained from a man aged 35 to 55 with head and neck cancer. The material sequenced was PBMCs. DNA for the CDR3: TGTGCCAGCGACCCCGGGGGGTCCGGCTACAATGAGCAGTTCTTC. Its translation: CASDPGGSGYNEQFF.